A single TCR beta chain is shown here with its context. Participant-given clinical history determined each cohort assignment. Cohort 3 donors were reported recovered after two negative PCRs, clearance, or symptom resolution. The CDR3 extends over 16 amino acids. Trimming cost V 2 bases and J 8 bases, with 16 bases left between them. Germline CDR1 MDHEN, CDR2 SYDVKM. The protocol was immunoSEQ multiplex PCR, while the TCRdb copy is restricted to in-frame clones and leaves out a portion. The sample holds 250,000 to 350,000 clones, roughly 90% seen once. This entry comes from a study of blood T cell repertoires in COVID-19. Study-wide background: Acute and convalescent COVID-19 specimens originated in the United States, Italy and Spain. PBMCs, B-cell-depleted T cells, or T cells provided the cDNA or gDNA that made up the material.

Sequenced input: PBMCs or T cells enriched from blood (not recorded which). The gene calls are TRBV28 and TRBJ1-6; D perhaps matches TRBD1 (6 bases). The source is a woman younger than 45 who had recovered from COVID-19. Here the CDR3 reads CASSLGGGGLDSPLHF. CDR3 nucleotide sequence: TGTGCCAGCAGTTTAGGGGGCGGCGGACTTGATTCACCCCTCCACTTT.